This TCR beta chain was found in a study of T-cell reconstitution after alpha-beta-depleted transplantation in children. Researchers prepared the TCRbeta library using unique molecular identifiers, the study reports. TCRdb reprocessed the PCR reads via MiXCR and lists one record per CDR3 protein. The sample has some 140,000 distinct CDR3 sequences, about 9.5% seen once. This clonotype turned up a few times. This TCR came from a girl under three years old who had a stem cell transplant for combined immunodeficiency, so the T cells may come from the graft donor. Sequencing used PBMCs, mostly from graft donor cells, obtained 180 days after TCRalphabeta/CD19-depleted stem cell transplant.

CDR3 loop: CASSLSYRTPNQPQHF. CDR3 bases: TGCGCCAGCAGCTTGAGTTACCGGACACCCAATCAGCCCCAGCATTTT. This chain connects TRBV5-1 to TRBJ1-5; TRBD1 might be the D (5 bases). CDR1 and CDR2 (germline): SGHRS, YFSETQ. The CDR3 length is 16 residues. Trimming took off 1 base at V and 3 bases at J, with 14 bases between the two ends.